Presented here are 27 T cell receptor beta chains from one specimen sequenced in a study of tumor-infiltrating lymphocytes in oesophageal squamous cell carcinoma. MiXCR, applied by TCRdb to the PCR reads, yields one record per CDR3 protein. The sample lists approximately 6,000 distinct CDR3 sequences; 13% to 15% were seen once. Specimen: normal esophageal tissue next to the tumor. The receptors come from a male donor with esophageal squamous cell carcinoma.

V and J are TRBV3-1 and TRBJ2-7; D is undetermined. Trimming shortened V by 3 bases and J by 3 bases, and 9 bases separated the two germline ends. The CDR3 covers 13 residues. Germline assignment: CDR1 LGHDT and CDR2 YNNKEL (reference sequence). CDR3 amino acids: CASSQLQFYEQYF. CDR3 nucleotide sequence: TGTGCCAGCAGCCAGTTACAGTTCTACGAGCAGTACTTC.

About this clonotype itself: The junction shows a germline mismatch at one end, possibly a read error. This CDR3 reads CTIAPDRFRNEQYF. DNA for the CDR3: TGTACCATCGCGCCCGACAGGTTCAGGAATGAGCAGTACTTC. The rearrangement uses TRBV10-3 and TRBJ2-5, with a tentative D call TRBD1 (6 bases). The CDR3 extends over 14 amino acids. Germline-derived CDR1 and CDR2 are ENHRY and SYGVKD.

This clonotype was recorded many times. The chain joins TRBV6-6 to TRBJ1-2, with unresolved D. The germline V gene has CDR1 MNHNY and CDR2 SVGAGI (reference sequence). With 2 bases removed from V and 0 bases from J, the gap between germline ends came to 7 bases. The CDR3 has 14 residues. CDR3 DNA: TGTGCCAGCAGTTACACACTAACTAACTATGGCTACACCTTC. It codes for CASSYTLTNYGYTF.

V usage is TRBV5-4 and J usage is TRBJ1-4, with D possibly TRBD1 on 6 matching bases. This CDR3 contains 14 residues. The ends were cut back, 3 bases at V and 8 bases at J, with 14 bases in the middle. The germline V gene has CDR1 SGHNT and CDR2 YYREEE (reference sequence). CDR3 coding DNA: TGTGCCAGCAGCTCAGCCACAGGGCCAGAAAAACTGTTTTTT. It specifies CASSSATGPEKLFF.

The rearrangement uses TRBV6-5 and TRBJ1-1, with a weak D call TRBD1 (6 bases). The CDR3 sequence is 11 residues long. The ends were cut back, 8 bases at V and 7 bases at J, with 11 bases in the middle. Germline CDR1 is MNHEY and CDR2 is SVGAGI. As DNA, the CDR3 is TGTGCCAGCGACAGGTCGAGTGAAGCTTTCTTT. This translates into CASDRSSEAFF.

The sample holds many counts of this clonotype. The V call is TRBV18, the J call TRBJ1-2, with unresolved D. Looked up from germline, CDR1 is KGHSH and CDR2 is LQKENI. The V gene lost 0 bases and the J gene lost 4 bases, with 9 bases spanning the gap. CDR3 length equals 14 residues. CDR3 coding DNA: TGTGCCAGCTCACCACCATCGGCTCCCTATGGCTACACCTTC. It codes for CASSPPSAPYGYTF. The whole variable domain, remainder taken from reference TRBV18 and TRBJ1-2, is NAGVMQNPRHLVRRRGQEARLRCSPMKGHSHVYWYRQLPEEGLKFMVYLQKENIIDESGMPKERFSAEFPKEGPSILRIQQVVRGDSAAYFCASSPPSAPYGYTFGSGTRLTVV.

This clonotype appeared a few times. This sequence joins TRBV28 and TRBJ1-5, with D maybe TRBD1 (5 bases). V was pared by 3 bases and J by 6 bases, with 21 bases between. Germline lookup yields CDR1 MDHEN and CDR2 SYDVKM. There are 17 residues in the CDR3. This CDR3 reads CASSFQPGQGLTQPQHF. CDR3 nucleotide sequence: TGTGCCAGCAGTTTTCAACCGGGGCAGGGATTAACTCAGCCCCAGCATTTT.

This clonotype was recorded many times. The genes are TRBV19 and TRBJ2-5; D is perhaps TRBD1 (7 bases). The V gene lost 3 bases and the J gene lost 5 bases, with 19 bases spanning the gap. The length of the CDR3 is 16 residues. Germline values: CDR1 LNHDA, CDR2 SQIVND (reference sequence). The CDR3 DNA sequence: TGTGCCAGTAGTATGGGTGGGGGGACAGCCAGGGAGACCCAGTACTTC. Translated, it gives CASSMGGGTARETQYF.

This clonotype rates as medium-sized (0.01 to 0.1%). The CDR3 sequence: CASSLTLPNTEAFF. CDR3 DNA sequence: TGTGCCAGCAGCTTAACCCTCCCGAACACTGAAGCTTTCTTT. The chain links TRBV7-9 to TRBJ1-1, with D unresolved. The CDR3 length is 14 residues. The germline V gene encodes CDR1 SEHNR and CDR2 FQNEAQ (reference sequence). The V gene lost 2 bases and the J gene lost 1 base, with 8 bases spanning the gap.

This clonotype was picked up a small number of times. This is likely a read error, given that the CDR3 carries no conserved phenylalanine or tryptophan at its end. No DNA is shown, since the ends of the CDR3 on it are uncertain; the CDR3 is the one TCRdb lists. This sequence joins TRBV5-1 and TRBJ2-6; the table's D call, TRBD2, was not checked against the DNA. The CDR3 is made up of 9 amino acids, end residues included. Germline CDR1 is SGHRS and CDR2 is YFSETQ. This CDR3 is CASSKGTSG.

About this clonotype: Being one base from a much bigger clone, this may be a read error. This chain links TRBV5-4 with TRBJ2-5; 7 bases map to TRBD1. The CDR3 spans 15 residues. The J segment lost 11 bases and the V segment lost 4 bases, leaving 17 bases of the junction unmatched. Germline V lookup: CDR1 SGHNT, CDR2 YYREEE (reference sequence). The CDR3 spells CASSRDRRGDNEQYF. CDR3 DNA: TGTGCCAGCAGCAGGGACAGACGGGGTGACAATGAGCAGTACTTC. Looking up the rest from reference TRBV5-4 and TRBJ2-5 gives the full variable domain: ETGVTQSPTHLIKTRGQQVTLRCSSQSGHNTVSWYQQALGQGPQFIFQYYREEENGRGNFPPRFSGLQFPNYSSELNVNALELDDSALYLCASSRDRRGDNEQYFGPGTRLLVL.

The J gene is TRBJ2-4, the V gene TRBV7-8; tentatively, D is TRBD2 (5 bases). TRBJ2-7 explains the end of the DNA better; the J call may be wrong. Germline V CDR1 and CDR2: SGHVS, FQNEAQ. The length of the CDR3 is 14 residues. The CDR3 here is CASSLVWRTHEQYF. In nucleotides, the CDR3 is TGTGCCAGCAGCTTAGTGTGGAGGACCCACGAGCAGTACTTC.

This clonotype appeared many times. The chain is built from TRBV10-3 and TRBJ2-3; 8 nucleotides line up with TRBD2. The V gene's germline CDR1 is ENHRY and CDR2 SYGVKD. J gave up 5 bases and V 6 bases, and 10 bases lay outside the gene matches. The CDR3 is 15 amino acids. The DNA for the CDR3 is TGTGCCATCAGCGATGGCGGGGGGCGAGAAGATACGCAGTATTTT. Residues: CAISDGGGREDTQYF.

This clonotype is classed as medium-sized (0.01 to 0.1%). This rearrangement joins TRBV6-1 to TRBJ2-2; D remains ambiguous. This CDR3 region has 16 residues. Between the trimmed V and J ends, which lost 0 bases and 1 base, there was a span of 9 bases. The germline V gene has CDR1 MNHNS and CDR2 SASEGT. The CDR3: CASSEAWVRNTGELFF. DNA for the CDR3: TGTGCCAGCAGTGAAGCATGGGTCCGGAACACCGGGGAGCTGTTTTTT.

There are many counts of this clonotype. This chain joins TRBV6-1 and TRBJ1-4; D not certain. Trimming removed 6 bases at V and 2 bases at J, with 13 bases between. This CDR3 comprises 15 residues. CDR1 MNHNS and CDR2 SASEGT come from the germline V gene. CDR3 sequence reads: CASRERHYTNEKLFF. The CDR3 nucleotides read TGTGCCAGCAGAGAACGACACTACACTAATGAAAAACTGTTTTTT.

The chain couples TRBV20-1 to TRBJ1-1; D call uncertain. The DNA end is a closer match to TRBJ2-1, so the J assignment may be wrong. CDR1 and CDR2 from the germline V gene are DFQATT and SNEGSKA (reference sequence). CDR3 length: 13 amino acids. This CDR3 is CSARDIPANEQFF. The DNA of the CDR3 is TGCAGTGCTAGAGATATACCAGCAAATGAGCAGTTCTTC.

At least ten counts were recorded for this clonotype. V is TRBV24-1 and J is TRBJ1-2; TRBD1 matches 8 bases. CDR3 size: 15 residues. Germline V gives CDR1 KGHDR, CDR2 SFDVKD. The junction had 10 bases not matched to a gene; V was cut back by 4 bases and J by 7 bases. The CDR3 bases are TGTGCCACCAGTGACGAAGGACAGGGCAAAGGTGGCTACACCTTC. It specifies CATSDEGQGKGGYTF.

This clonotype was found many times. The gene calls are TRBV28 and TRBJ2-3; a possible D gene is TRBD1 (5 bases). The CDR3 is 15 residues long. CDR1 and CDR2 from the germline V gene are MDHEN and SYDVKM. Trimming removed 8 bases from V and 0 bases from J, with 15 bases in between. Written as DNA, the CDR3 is TGTGCCAGCGCAGGACAAATAACTAGCACAGATACGCAGTATTTT. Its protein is CASAGQITSTDTQYF.

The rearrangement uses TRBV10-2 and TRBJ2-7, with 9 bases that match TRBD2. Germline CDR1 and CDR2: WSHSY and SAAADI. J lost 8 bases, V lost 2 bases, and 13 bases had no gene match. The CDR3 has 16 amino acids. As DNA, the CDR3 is TGCGCCAGCAGTGAGACACTAGCGGGTATTTACAATAAGCAGTACTTC. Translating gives CASSETLAGIYNKQYF.

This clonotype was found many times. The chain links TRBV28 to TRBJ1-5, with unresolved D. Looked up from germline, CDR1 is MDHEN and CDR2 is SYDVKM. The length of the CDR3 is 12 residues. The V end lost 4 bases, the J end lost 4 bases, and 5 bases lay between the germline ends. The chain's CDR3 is CASSSENQPQHF. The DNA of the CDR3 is TGTGCCAGCAGTTCTGAGAATCAGCCCCAGCATTTT.

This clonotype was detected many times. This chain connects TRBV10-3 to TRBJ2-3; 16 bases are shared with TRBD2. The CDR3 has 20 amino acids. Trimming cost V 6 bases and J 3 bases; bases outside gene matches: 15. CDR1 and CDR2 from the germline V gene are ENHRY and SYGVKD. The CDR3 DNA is TGTGCCATCAGGGCAAGAGGGACTAGCGGGGGGGCCGAGGTAACAGATACGCAGTATTTT. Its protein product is CAIRARGTSGGAEVTDTQYF.

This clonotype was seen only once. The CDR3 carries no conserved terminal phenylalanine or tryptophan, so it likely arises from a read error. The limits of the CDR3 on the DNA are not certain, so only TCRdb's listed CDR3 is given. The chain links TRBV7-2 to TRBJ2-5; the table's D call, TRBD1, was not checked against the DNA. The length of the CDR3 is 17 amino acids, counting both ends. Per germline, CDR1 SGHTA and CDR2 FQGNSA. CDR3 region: CASSLARGEYNEQFFGA.

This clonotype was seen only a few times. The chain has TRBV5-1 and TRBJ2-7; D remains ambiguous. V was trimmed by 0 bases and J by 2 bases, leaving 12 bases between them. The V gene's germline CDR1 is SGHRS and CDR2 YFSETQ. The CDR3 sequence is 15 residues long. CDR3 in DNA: TGCGCCAGCAGCTTGGTGTGGACGGAGACCTACGAGCAGTACTTC. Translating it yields CASSLVWTETYEQYF. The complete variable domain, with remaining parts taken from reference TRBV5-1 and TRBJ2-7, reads KAGVTQTPRYLIKTRGQQVTLSCSPISGHRSVSWYQQTPGQGLQFLFEYFSETQRNKGNFPGRFSGRQFSNSRSEMNVSTLELGDSALYLCASSLVWTETYEQYFGPGTRLTVT.

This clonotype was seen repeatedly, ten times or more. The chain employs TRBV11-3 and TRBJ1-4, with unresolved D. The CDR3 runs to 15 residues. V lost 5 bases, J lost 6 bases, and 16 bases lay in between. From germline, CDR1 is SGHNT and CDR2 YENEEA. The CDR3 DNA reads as TGTGCCAGCAGCCCAAACCTGGTAGGAGATGAAAAACTGTTTTTT. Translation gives CASSPNLVGDEKLFF.

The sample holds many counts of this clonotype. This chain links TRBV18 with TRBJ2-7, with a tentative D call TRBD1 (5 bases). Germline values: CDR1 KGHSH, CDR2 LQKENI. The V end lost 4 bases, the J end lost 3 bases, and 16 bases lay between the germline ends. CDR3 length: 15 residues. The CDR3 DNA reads TGTGCCAGCTCACTCGACCAGGGCGTCGTCTACGAGCAGTACTTC. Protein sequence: CASSLDQGVVYEQYF. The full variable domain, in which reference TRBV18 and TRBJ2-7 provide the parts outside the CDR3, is NAGVMQNPRHLVRRRGQEARLRCSPMKGHSHVYWYRQLPEEGLKFMVYLQKENIIDESGMPKERFSAEFPKEGPSILRIQQVVRGDSAAYFCASSLDQGVVYEQYFGPGTRLTVT.

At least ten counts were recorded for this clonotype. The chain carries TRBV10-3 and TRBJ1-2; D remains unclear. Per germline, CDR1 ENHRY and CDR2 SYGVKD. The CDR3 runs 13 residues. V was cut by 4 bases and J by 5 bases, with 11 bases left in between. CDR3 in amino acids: CAISGELWYGYTF. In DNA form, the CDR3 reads TGTGCCATCAGTGGCGAGTTGTGGTATGGCTACACCTTC.

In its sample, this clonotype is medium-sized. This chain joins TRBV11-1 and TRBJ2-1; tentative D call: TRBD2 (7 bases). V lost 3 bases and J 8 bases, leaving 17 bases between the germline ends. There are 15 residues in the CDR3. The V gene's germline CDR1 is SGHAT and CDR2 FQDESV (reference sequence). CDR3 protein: CASSLEGGHNHEQFF. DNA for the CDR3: TGTGCCAGCAGCTTGGAGGGGGGGCATAACCATGAGCAGTTCTTC.